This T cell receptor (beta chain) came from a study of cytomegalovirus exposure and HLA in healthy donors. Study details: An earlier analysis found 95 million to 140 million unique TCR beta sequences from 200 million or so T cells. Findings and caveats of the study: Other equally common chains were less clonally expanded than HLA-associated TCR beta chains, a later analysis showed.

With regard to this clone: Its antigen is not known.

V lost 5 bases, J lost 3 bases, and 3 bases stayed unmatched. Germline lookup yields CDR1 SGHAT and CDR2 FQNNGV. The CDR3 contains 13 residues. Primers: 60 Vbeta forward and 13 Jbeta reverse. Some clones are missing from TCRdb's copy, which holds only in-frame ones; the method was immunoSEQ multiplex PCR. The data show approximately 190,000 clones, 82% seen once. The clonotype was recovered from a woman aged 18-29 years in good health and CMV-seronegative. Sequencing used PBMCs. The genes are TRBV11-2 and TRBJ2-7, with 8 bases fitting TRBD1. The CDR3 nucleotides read TGTGCCAGCAGCAACACAGGGGGCTACGAGCAGTACTTC. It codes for CASSNTGGYEQYF.